This T cell receptor (beta chain) was sequenced in a study of shared clonotypes between healthy human individuals. Study results and limitations: Approximately 5.4% of naive CD4 clonotypes were common to a few donors.

This CDR3 is built from 12 residues. V shed 1 base and J shed 4 bases, with 4 bases lying between them. The germline gives CDR1 SGHDN, CDR2 FVKESK. Sequencing used immunoSEQ multiplex PCR; TCRdb keeps in-frame clones, though not all of them. The sample lists 150,000 to 200,000 clones; around 63% were seen once. This clone was counted only a few times. The antigen is undetermined. The identical CDR3 is also encoded by other nucleotide sequences in the sample. The chain joins TRBV14 to TRBJ2-5; D not resolved. Sample: memory CD4+ T cells sorted from blood. As to subset: CD45RA-negative fraction. This receptor was obtained from a young man in good health. This chain's CDR3 is CASSQVRETQYF. CDR3 DNA: TGTGCCAGCAGCCAAGTCAGAGAGACCCAGTACTTC.